This T cell receptor (beta chain) was recorded in a study of PD-1 and CTLA-4 blockade in melanoma. V lost 8 bases and J 0 bases, leaving 16 bases between the germline ends. Germline-derived CDR1 and CDR2 are SGHAT and FQNNGV. The CDR3 runs 15 residues. Measured with immunoSEQ multiplex PCR; TCRdb has only the in-frame clones, and not every one. The table shows tens of thousands of clones, with around 93% occurring only once. The input for sequencing was CD8+ T cells from peripheral blood, taken from a patient given anti-PD-1 treatment. This receptor was obtained from a human donor with melanoma. The V gene is TRBV11-2, the J gene TRBJ1-1; a possible D gene is TRBD1 (5 bases). The CDR3 coding sequence is TGTGCCAGCCGCCCCACCTCAGGGATGAACACTGAAGCTTTCTTT. Encoded protein: CASRPTSGMNTEAFF. Drawing the rest from reference TRBV11-2 and TRBJ1-1, the complete variable domain is EAGVAQSPRYKIIEKRQSVAFWCNPISGHATLYWYQQILGQGPKLLIQFQNNGVVDDSQLPKDRFSAERLKGVDSTLKIQPAKLEDSAVYLCASRPTSGMNTEAFFGQGTRLTVV.